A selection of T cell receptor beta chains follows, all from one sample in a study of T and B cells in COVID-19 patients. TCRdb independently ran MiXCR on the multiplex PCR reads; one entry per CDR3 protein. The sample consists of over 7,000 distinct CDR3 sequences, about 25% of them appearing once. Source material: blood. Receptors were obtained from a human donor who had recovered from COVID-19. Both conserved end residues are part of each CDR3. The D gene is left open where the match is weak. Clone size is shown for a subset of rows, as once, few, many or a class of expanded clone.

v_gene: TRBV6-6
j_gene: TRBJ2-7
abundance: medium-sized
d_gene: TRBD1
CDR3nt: TGTGCCAGCAGTTACTTACAGGGGAGAGGCTACGAGCAGTACTTC
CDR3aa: CASSYLQGRGYEQYF

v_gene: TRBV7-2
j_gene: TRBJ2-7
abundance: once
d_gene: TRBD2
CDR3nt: TGTGCCAGCAGCCCGGGACTAGCGAGCTACGAGCAGTACTTC
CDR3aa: CASSPGLASYEQYF

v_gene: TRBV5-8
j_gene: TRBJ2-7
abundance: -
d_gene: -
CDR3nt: TGTGCCAGCAGCTGGGGGGCAGGGAGCGACGAGCAGTACTTC
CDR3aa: CASSWGAGSDEQYF

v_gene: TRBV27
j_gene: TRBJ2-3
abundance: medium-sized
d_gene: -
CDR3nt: TGTGCCAGCAGTTTGGGCGGGGGCACAGATACGCAGTATTTT
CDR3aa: CASSLGGGTDTQYF

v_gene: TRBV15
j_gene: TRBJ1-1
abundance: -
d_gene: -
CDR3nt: TGTGCCACCAGGTTAGAAGGAGGGAACACTGAAGCTTTCTTT
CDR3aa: CATRLEGGNTEAFF

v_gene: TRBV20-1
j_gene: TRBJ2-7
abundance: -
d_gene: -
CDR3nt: TGCTCAGGCCACCGAAGGCACTCCTACGAGCAGTACTTC
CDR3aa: CSGHRRHSYEQYF

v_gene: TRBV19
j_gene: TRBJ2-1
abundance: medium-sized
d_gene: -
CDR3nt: TGTGCCACCACGCCAGTGGGCCGCTCCTACAATGAGCAGTTCTTC
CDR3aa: CATTPVGRSYNEQFF

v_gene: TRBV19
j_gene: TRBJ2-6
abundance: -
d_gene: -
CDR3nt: TGTGCCAGTAGGCCCGTTGCGCAGGGGCGAGGTGGGGCCAACGTCCTGACTTTC
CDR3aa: CASRPVAQGRGGANVLTF

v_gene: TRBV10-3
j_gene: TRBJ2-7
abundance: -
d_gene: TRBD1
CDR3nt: TGTGCCATCAGCGTAGACAGGGATCTCGGCGAGCAGTACTTC
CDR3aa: CAISVDRDLGEQYF

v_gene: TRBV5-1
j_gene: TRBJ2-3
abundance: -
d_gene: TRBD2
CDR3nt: TGCGCCAGCAGCTTGTATCCAGCGGGGGGGGGGGCAGATACGCAGTATTTT
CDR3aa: CASSLYPAGGGADTQYF

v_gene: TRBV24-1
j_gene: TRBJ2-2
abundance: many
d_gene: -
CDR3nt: TGTGCCACCAGTGACATGGGGACGGGCCTGAACACCGGGGAGCTGTTTTTT
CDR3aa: CATSDMGTGLNTGELFF

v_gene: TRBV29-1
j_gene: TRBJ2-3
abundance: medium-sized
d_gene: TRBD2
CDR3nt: TGCAGCGTTGGAACTAGCGGGAGAATACATTACACAGATACGCAGTATTTT
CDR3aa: CSVGTSGRIHYTDTQYF

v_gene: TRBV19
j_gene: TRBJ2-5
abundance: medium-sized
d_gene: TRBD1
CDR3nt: TGTGCCAGTAAGGAGAGCGGGACAGGGCGCGAGACCCAGTACTTC
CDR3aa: CASKESGTGRETQYF

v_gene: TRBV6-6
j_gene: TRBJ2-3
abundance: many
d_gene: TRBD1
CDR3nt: TGTGCCAGCAGTTTACAGGGGAGAGATACGCAGTATTTT
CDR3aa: CASSLQGRDTQYF

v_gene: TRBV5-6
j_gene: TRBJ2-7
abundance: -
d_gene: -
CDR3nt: TGCGCCAGCAGCTTGGCCGTGTCAGGCGCTCCCGACGAGCAGTACTTC
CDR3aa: CASSLAVSGAPDEQYF